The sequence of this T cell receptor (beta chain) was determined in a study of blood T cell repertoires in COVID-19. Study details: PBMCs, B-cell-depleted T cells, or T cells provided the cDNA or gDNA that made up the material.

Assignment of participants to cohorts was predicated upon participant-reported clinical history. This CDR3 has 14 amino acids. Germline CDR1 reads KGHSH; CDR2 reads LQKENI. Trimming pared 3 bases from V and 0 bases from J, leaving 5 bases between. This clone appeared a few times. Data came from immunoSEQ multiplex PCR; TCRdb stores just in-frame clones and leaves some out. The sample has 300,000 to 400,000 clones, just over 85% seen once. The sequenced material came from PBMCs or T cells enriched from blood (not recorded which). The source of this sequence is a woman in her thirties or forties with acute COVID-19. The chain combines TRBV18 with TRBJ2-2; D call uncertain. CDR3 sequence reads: CASSPRSNTGELFF. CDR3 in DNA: TGTGCCAGCTCACCGAGGTCGAACACCGGGGAGCTGTTTTTT.